This T cell receptor (beta chain) is drawn from a study of cytomegalovirus exposure and HLA in healthy donors (dated by TCRdb to about 2017). With regard to the full study: An earlier analysis of approximately 640 of the donors reported about 250 Gb of sequence data and some 120 million unique TCR beta sequences from 150 million to 200 million T cells. Of the roughly 400 genotyped donors, around 81% fell in the genetic ancestry cluster associated with self-reported Caucasian donors. A later analysis re-examined previously published TCR beta repertoires from just over 650 donors and added high-resolution HLA genotyping to investigate patterns of TCR occurrence. About five DR-DQ haplotypes were treated as single units for association and clustering because of strong linkage in the cohort. Using immunosequencing, the study profiled T cell repertoires from 550 to 750 subjects and related those repertoires to cytomegalovirus serostatus. Rather than drawing on any new phenotypic data, the later analysis identified candidate immune exposures from TCR beta sequences and the way those sequences occurred across donors. Among around 400 genotyped donors of the cohort, an average of approximately 240,000 unique TCR beta nucleotide sequences was sequenced per donor, of which about 18% were non-productive. The study aimed to test whether signatures of past pathogen exposure could be identified by cataloging public T cell receptors. A later genetic analysis took genome-wide SNP genotypes for about 65% of the 666 donors and used that subset as a discovery cohort. Approximately 330 gigabases of sequencing data and roughly 80 million unique TCR sequences made up an early release that covered nearly 650 HLA-typed donors. To predict cytomegalovirus infection status, the study combined high-throughput TCR immunosequencing, statistical association of individual TCRs with disease status, and machine learning. The number of typed donors differed by locus: about 620-640 for A, B, C, DRB1 and DQB1; roughly 510 for DQA1; some 590 for DPA1; and roughly 450 for DPB1. Class I and class II HLA loci were covered by the typing at four-digit resolution. All discovery cohort repertoires had been generated on a single sequencing platform. Donor age, sex, ethnicity and CMV serostatus were compiled alongside the repertoire data. A separate validation cohort of about 110 different subjects was used in addition to the roughly 640-subject first cohort. In an earlier analysis of roughly 600 of the donors, high-throughput TCR beta sequencing was used to judge whether each TCR beta V gene segment behaved as functional or pseudogenic.

Via the germline V gene, CDR1 is MDHEN and CDR2 SYDVKM. The CDR3 goes from the cysteine to the phenylalanine over 16 residues. Only CDR3 DNA is held: 48 bases, read in frame from base 1. V is shortened by 5 bases, J by 6 bases, and the region joining them spans 19 bases. The library was produced with the immunoSEQ multiplex PCR assay. For the multiplex PCR, a mixture combining 60 forward primers for TCR Vbeta segments and 13 reverse primers for TCR Jbeta segments was used. Amplification of the CDR3 region of rearranged TCR beta genes was performed with a multiplex PCR assay on genomic DNA. The amplified TCR beta libraries were sequenced on the Illumina HiSeq System as 87-base-pair reads. The authors' analysis ran thus. A later analysis counted about 82 million unique TCR beta chains across the 500 to 850 repertoires, and around 9.9 million of these chains were shared by at least two donors. A nearest-neighbor algorithm error-corrected the raw reads and collapsed the reads into unique sequences, merging closely related sequences to remove PCR and sequencing errors. V, D and J gene segments were assigned by aligning CDR3 sequences to IMGT reference sequences. For a sequence to be retained, a match of at least six nucleotides to both a V gene segment and a J gene segment was required. Rearrangements were called productive when the CDR3 lacked stop codons and stayed in frame with V and J; all others were non-productive. Following IMGT convention, CDR3 was defined as the stretch from the second conserved V-encoded cysteine up to the conserved J-encoded phenylalanine. The earlier analysis of about 500 of the donors excluded sequences that lacked an unambiguous match to a single V gene segment. In an earlier analysis of approximately 590 of the donors, a V segment was called functional when productive rearrangements were above 56.7%, and segregating when the standard deviation between donors exceeded 5%. A statistical classification framework was built to diagnose cytomegalovirus status from the catalog of TCR beta chain sequences. A later analysis assigned V and J genes by comparing TCR nucleotide sequences with IMGT/GENE-DB human TR gene sequences. Using the TCRdist pipeline, a later analysis assigned CDR3 sequences along with most-parsimonious VDJ recombination scenarios. In a later analysis, each TCR beta chain was defined by its CDR3 amino acid sequence together with its V-gene family, and reads lacking a unique V-gene family were excluded. As a way to deal with suspected cross-contamination and a sequencing artifact, a later analysis dropped 450 to 700 nucleotide sequences that were highly shared and had low generation probability. In a later analysis, a clonal expansion index was calculated for each public chain from normalized within-repertoire ranks of inferred template counts. In a later analysis, generation probabilities were computed with a VDJ recombination model fitted to out-of-frame rearrangements, and the resulting probabilities were checked against IGoR. A later analysis scored TCR-TCR, TCR-HLA and TCR-CMV co-occurrence with hypergeometric tests, applying a repertoire-size bias correction to TCR pairs. In a later analysis, false discovery rates were estimated by permuting HLA or CMV assignments 20 times. In a later analysis, co-occurring TCRs were grouped using DBSCAN, and TCRdist sequence similarity was added for clustering within HLA-allele-positive subsets. Repertoires with fewer than 30,000 or more than 120,000 public chains were left out of co-occurrence clustering, as were a few repertoires with anomalous nucleotide sharing. Held by TCRdb, this immuneACCESS table contains in-frame sequences only and omits some clones. Under half of the omission traces to an unresolved V gene where checked; the cause of the rest is unknown. That table is the source of V, J and clone size, and D and trimming were worked out from the DNA. This sample lists some 120,000 clones; 65% to 75% were detected once. The top ten constitute roughly 4.4% of the sample.

In total, roughly 710 healthy bone marrow donors made up the cohort. At the time of sampling, all cohort members were nominally healthy, though unrecorded immune exposures were likely present. The donor tested CMV seropositive and was one of the 289 seropositive cohort members. Every donor gave a peripheral blood sample, and the peripheral blood mononuclear cells from that sample were used for TCR beta sequencing. The Qiagen DNeasy Blood Extraction Kit was used to extract genomic DNA from the blood cell samples. General conclusions and limits of the study: Broadly in line with IMGT annotations, most TCR beta V segments showed up in productive rearrangements about 87% or about 30% of the time in an earlier analysis of about 500 of the donors. In vitro tests confirmed that a few of the cytomegalovirus-associated TCR beta chains recognize cytomegalovirus antigens. Several of the top co-occurrence clusters appeared to be linked to parvovirus B19, influenza, CMV and Epstein-Barr virus, according to a later analysis. A later genetic analysis associated a missense DCLRE1C variant with V-gene and J-gene trimming of TCR beta chains, and an independent cohort replicated the association. Because HLA typing was unavailable for some donors at each locus, only the typed subset was used in association tests. A later genetic analysis reported fewer N-insertions in productive TCRs among donors in an Asian-associated ancestry cluster than the roughly 700-donor mean. Immune exposure information for the cohort was limited to CMV serostatus. Most TCR sequences were seen in very few donors, while some public TCRs were found in many individuals. A further reported finding was that TCR beta sequences accurately predicted the HLA-A and HLA-B alleles for most subjects in the first cohort. In both the original and validation cohorts, the classifier was reported to diagnose cytomegalovirus status with high specificity and sensitivity. Correlated functional status among segregating V segments might reflect linkage disequilibrium, but an unknown experimental factor could not be ruled out. It was suggested by the authors that the approach could potentially be generalized to other disease states and immunological phenotypes. Compared with equally common non-associated chains, HLA-associated TCR beta chains in a later analysis were more clonally expanded and had lower generation probabilities. A group of highly shared sequence variants was considered likely to be a technical artifact of the sequencing pipeline. Only TCR beta chains were sequenced in this cohort, and the absence of alpha or paired-chain data limited detectable features. The earlier analysis of some 560 of the donors excluded around 17 rarely observed V segments, including chromosome 9 orphons, because counts were too low. In the study, 150 to 200 TCR beta chains were listed as associated with cytomegalovirus. The presence/absence analyses assumed that sequencing depth was roughly uniform across donors, and that assumption may not be true. A later analysis found that most CMV-associated TCR beta chains appeared HLA-restricted, with HLA associations seemingly driven largely by CMV exposure. In a later analysis, TCR association rates were found to vary across HLA loci, with the most associated TCRs seen for DRB1 alleles and the fewest for HLA-C alleles. When HLA alleles, especially DR and DQ, strongly co-occurred, TCR associations were difficult to assign to individual alleles. The 87-base-pair reads could not distinguish some IMGT-functional V segments, including TRBV6-2 and TRBV6-3, so those segments were excluded. Specific HLA alleles were associated with 16,951 TCR beta sequences at a false discovery rate of 0.05 in a later analysis.

As concerns this clone: The antigen it recognizes is unknown. No much larger clonotype is one base removed from it; base qualities were not supplied.

Sequenced sample: PBMCs. The origin of this receptor is a man under 40 in good health and CMV-seropositive. The sequence links TRBV28 to TRBJ1-4; a tentative D call is TRBD1 (6 bases match). The bases read TGTGCCAGCAGTCCGGGTCAGGGGCAATCCGATGAAAAACTGTTTTTT. This translates into CASSPGQGQSDEKLFF.